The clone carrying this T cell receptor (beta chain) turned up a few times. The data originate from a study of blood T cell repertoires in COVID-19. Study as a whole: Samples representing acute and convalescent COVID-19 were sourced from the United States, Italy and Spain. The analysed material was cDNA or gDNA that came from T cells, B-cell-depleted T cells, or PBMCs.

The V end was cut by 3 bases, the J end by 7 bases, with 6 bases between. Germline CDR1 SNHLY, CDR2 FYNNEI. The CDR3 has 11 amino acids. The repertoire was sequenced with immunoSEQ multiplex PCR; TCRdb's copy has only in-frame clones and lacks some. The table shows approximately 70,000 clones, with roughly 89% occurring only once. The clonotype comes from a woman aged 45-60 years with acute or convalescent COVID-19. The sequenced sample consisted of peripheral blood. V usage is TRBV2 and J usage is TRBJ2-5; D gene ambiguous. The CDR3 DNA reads TGTGCCAGCAGTGAGATCGGGACCCAGTACTTC. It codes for CASSEIGTQYF.